The text below deals with one TCR beta chain. Its specificity is not known. Assay used: immunoSEQ multiplex PCR; TCRdb lists only in-frame clones, some missing. The sample has about 16,000 clones; around 95% are singletons. Cells defined as naive were viable CD3+CD4+ or CD3+CD8+ and CCR7+CD45RA+CD45RO-CD95-CD27+CD28+. Germline V lookup: CDR1 SQVTM, CDR2 ANQGSEA. V lost 6 bases, J lost 0 bases, and 6 bases lay in between. This CDR3 region has 13 residues. The sample is drawn from a study of T cells after posttransplantation cyclophosphamide. Regarding the study as a whole: Tissue-infiltrating T cells from skin or gut overlapped little with blood T cells.

This TCR derives from a woman in her fifties or sixties in good health and a related stem cell transplant donor. Sequencing was done on a sample of naive CD4+ T cells sorted from blood. The chain couples TRBV29-1 to TRBJ2-6; D remains unclear. CDR3 sequence (DNA): TGCAGCGTAGCGAGCTCTGGGGCCAACGTCCTGACTTTC. The encoded protein is CSVASSGANVLTF.